These 31 T cell receptor beta chains came from one sample sequenced in a study of long-term antiretroviral therapy in people with HIV. Survey-level resolution applied to immunoSEQ assay v3.0. Only in-frame clones appear in the TCRdb table, and some are missing; sequencing was by immunoSEQ multiplex PCR. The sample yields approximately 19,000 clones, roughly three quarters seen once. The sequencing used unsorted PBMCs, collected 2.3 years after starting antiretroviral therapy. The receptors here all came from a woman in her forties with HIV.

The gene calls are TRBV15 and TRBJ2-1; 11 positions agree with TRBD2. The CDR3 consists of 15 residues. Germline V gene lookup returns CDR1 LNHNV and CDR2 YYDKDF (reference sequence). Germline trimming cut 3 bases from V and 5 bases from J; bases unmatched to any gene: 3. CDR3: CATSRTSGADNEQFF. CDR3 nucleotides: TGTGCCACCAGCAGGACTAGCGGGGCCGACAATGAGCAGTTCTTC. Combining the CDR3 with reference TRBV15 and TRBJ2-1 gives the whole variable domain DAMVIQNPRYQVTQFGKPVTLSCSQTLNHNVMYWYQQKSSQAPKLLFHYYDKDFNNEADTPDNFQSRRPNTSFCFLDIRSPGLGDTAMYLCATSRTSGADNEQFFGPGTRLTVL.

This CDR3 is CASSYLAGTYEQYF. CDR3 sequence (DNA): TGTGCCAGCAGCTACCTAGCGGGGACCTACGAGCAGTACTTC. The chain recombines TRBV7-6 with TRBJ2-7, with 9 bases fitting TRBD2. Germline-derived CDR1 and CDR2 are SGHVS and FNYEAQ. This CDR3 contains 14 residues. The J segment lost 2 bases and the V segment lost 4 bases, leaving 3 bases of the junction unmatched.

The rearrangement joins TRBV10-3 to TRBJ2-1, with D uncertain. V was shortened by 3 bases and J by 7 bases, with 4 bases between the two germline ends. The germline gives CDR1 ENHRY, CDR2 SYGVKD. The CDR3 length is 11 residues. The DNA for the CDR3 is TGTGCCATCAGTGATCCTAATGAGCAGTTCTTC. Translating it yields CAISDPNEQFF.

The rearrangement uses TRBV18 and TRBJ2-1; 11 positions agree with TRBD1. Germline V gene sequence: CDR1 KGHSH, CDR2 LQKENI. This CDR3 has 15 amino acids. V lost 6 bases to trimming and J lost 7 bases; unmatched junction nucleotides: 8. The DNA for the CDR3 is TGTGCCAGCTCTCCTACGGGACAGGGGGAAAATGAGCAGTTCTTC. The encoded protein is CASSPTGQGENEQFF. Combining the CDR3 with reference TRBV18 and TRBJ2-1 gives the whole variable domain NAGVMQNPRHLVRRRGQEARLRCSPMKGHSHVYWYRQLPEEGLKFMVYLQKENIIDESGMPKERFSAEFPKEGPSILRIQQVVRGDSAAYFCASSPTGQGENEQFFGPGTRLTVL.

The rearrangement links TRBV10-1 to TRBJ2-7, with 7 nucleotides matching TRBD2. J gave up 3 bases and V 3 bases, and 8 bases lay outside the gene matches. Germline-derived CDR1 and CDR2 are WNHNN and SYGVQD (reference sequence). This CDR3 has 15 amino acids. The CDR3, as DNA: TGCGCCAGCAGTGAATATAGCGGGTTTGACTACGAGCAGTACTTC. This gives the protein CASSEYSGFDYEQYF.

Here the CDR3 reads CAWSVSGYEQYF. The CDR3 nucleotides are TGTGCCTGGAGTGTTAGCGGGTACGAGCAGTACTTC. The chain recombines TRBV30 with TRBJ2-7, with 7 bases lining up with TRBD2. The V gene's germline CDR1 is GTSNPN and CDR2 SVGIG (reference sequence). With V trimmed by 0 bases and J by 4 bases, 0 bases remained unmatched. The CDR3 has 12 residues.

The chain employs TRBV6-1 and TRBJ1-3; maybe TRBD1 (5 bases). V was cut by 8 bases and J by 3 bases, with 11 bases left in between. CDR1 is MNHNS, CDR2 SASEGT, per germline. This CDR3 comprises 13 residues. CDR3 in amino acids: CASEGFNGNTIYF. The CDR3 DNA is TGTGCCAGCGAGGGGTTTAATGGAAACACCATATATTTT.

The rearrangement uses TRBV5-4 and TRBJ1-2; D perhaps matches TRBD1 (5 bases). In germline, CDR1 is SGHNT, CDR2 YYREEE (reference sequence). The CDR3 is 13 amino acids. The V and J ends lost 0 bases and 7 bases respectively, with 10 bases between them. CDR3 sequence (DNA): TGTGCCAGCAGCTTGGCCCAGGGCGGTGGCTACACCTTC. Encoded protein: CASSLAQGGGYTF.

The chain couples TRBV5-6 to TRBJ2-2; D unclear. The CDR3 is made up of 15 amino acids. Looked up from germline, CDR1 is SGHDT and CDR2 is YYEEEE. V lost 4 bases and J 2 bases, leaving 12 bases between the germline ends. The CDR3 is CASSPLVANTGELFF. As DNA, the CDR3 is TGTGCCAGCAGCCCCCTCGTCGCCAACACCGGGGAGCTGTTTTTT.

DNA for the CDR3: TGCGCCAGCAGCCGCCCTAGCGGCGAGATATACAATGAGCAGTTCTTC. This codes for CASSRPSGEIYNEQFF. V usage is TRBV4-1 and J usage is TRBJ2-1; 7 bases line up with TRBD2. The J segment lost 4 bases and the V segment lost 4 bases, leaving 10 bases of the junction unmatched. The CDR3 spans 16 residues. The germline V gene has CDR1 MGHRA and CDR2 YSYEKL.

V gene TRBV4-2 combines with J gene TRBJ2-1, with TRBD2 matching over 7 bases. Per germline, CDR1 LGHNA and CDR2 YNFKEQ. Trimming removed 0 bases from V and 12 bases from J; junction bases left unmatched: 11. This CDR3 region has 15 residues. The CDR3 region has the DNA TGTGCCAGCAGCCAAGATCAAGGGACTACGGAATGGCAGTTCTTC. It is translated as CASSQDQGTTEWQFF.

V and J are TRBV9 and TRBJ2-7; D ambiguous. The CDR3 is 12 residues long. In germline, CDR1 is SGDLS, CDR2 YYNGEE. The V gene lost 4 bases and the J gene lost 6 bases, with 11 bases spanning the gap. The CDR3 region has the DNA TGTGCCAGCAGCTCGCCCGGTAGCGAGCAGTACTTC. Translation gives CASSSPGSEQYF.

The chain uses TRBV6-5 and TRBJ1-5; TRBD1 matches at 8 bases. With V trimmed by 7 bases and J by 4 bases, 3 bases remained unmatched. There are 13 residues in the CDR3. Germline V lookup: CDR1 MNHEY, CDR2 SVGAGI. The CDR3 nucleotides are TGTGCCAGCAAGGGGACAGGTAATCAGCCCCAGCATTTT. This translates into CASKGTGNQPQHF.

The chain carries TRBV11-2 and TRBJ2-7; TRBD1 matches 9 bases. Germline V lookup: CDR1 SGHAT, CDR2 FQNNGV. The CDR3 contains 13 residues. J was trimmed by 3 bases and V by 7 bases; bases with no gene match: 4. This CDR3 is CASTGTGNYEQYF. The CDR3 DNA reads as TGTGCCAGCACCGGGACAGGGAACTACGAGCAGTACTTC.

The genes are TRBV9 and TRBJ2-6; D perhaps matches TRBD1 (5 bases). V lost 3 bases and J 4 bases, leaving 17 bases between the germline ends. Germline CDR1 is SGDLS and CDR2 is YYNGEE. This CDR3 has 17 amino acids. Here the CDR3 DNA reads TGTGCCAGCAGCGCATACCCCAGGGCGGACGGGGCCAACGTCCTGACTTTC. As protein: CASSAYPRADGANVLTF. The entire variable domain, with the rest obtained from reference TRBV9 and TRBJ2-6, is as follows: DSGVTQTPKHLITATGQRVTLRCSPRSGDLSVYWYQQSLDQGLQFLIQYYNGEERAKGNILERFSAQQFPDLHSELNLSSLELGDSALYFCASSAYPRADGANVLTFGAGSRLTVL.

This chain joins TRBV5-1 and TRBJ2-5; D is possibly TRBD1 (6 bases). The CDR3 extends over 14 amino acids. Germline V gene lookup returns CDR1 SGHRS and CDR2 YFSETQ. V gave up 5 bases and J gave up 5 bases, with 16 bases separating them. The CDR3 is CASRLKQGRETQYF. DNA of the CDR3: TGCGCCAGCAGGTTGAAACAGGGACGGGAGACCCAGTACTTC.

V is TRBV5-1 and J is TRBJ1-4; D is unclear. Trimming removed 1 base at V and 7 bases at J, with 14 bases between. Looked up from germline, CDR1 is SGHRS and CDR2 is YFSETQ. The CDR3 loop spans 15 amino acids. Here the CDR3 reads CASSLKQPEREKLFF. CDR3 DNA sequence: TGCGCCAGCAGCTTGAAACAGCCAGAACGTGAAAAACTGTTTTTT.

V is TRBV10-1 and J is TRBJ2-5; 8 nucleotides match TRBD2. V lost 2 bases, J lost 6 bases, and 17 bases stayed unmatched. CDR1 is WNHNN, CDR2 SYGVQD, per germline (reference sequence). The CDR3 totals 18 residues. The CDR3 DNA reads TGCGCCAGCAGTGAGATTGAGGCGGGAGGTCGCGGGGGGAAGACCCAGTACTTC. This sequence encodes CASSEIEAGGRGGKTQYF.

The gene calls are TRBV27 and TRBJ1-6; 9 nucleotides align to TRBD1. This CDR3 region has 17 residues. CDR1 is MNHEY, CDR2 SMNVEV, per germline (reference sequence). J gave up 5 bases and V 4 bases, and 9 bases lay outside the gene matches. The CDR3: CASSSPLGQGNNSPLHF. The CDR3 DNA reads as TGTGCCAGCAGTTCCCCACTGGGACAGGGTAATAATTCACCCCTCCACTTT.

The chain couples TRBV11-2 to TRBJ2-3; 14 bases align to TRBD2. The CDR3 sequence is 18 residues long. After removal of 5 bases from V and 6 bases from J, the junction contained 13 bases not matched to a gene. Germline V gene lookup returns CDR1 SGHAT and CDR2 FQNNGV. CDR3 in DNA: TGTGCCAGCAGCCGAAAGACTAGCGGGAGGGTAAGTAATGATACGCAGTATTTT. As protein: CASSRKTSGRVSNDTQYF.

The rearrangement uses TRBV27 and TRBJ2-7; D perhaps matches TRBD2 (6 bases). Germline CDR1 is MNHEY and CDR2 is SMNVEV (reference sequence). The CDR3 is made up of 14 amino acids. Deletions cut 5 bases from V and 1 base from J, with 12 bases between. The CDR3 DNA reads TGTGCCAGCAGTCCGCGGGACCCTTCCTACGAGCAGTACTTC. Encoded protein: CASSPRDPSYEQYF.

The genes are TRBV9 and TRBJ2-4, with 10 bases aligning to TRBD2. With 3 bases clipped from V and 9 bases from J, the junction kept 6 bases outside the gene matches. The CDR3 is made up of 14 amino acids. Per the germline V gene, CDR1 is SGDLS and CDR2 is YYNGEE. CDR3 amino acids: CASSAPSGSSIQYF. The CDR3 region has the DNA TGTGCCAGCAGCGCACCTAGCGGGAGTAGCATTCAGTACTTC.

This chain links TRBV4-2 with TRBJ1-5, with 7 positions matching TRBD1. The CDR3 length is 15 residues. Germline CDR1 is LGHNA and CDR2 is YNFKEQ. Unmatched junction bases numbered 7, after V lost 1 base and J lost 7 bases. The CDR3 DNA sequence: TGTGCCAGCAGCCAAGGGCAGGGGGATGGACAGCCCCAGCATTTT. As protein: CASSQGQGDGQPQHF.

V usage is TRBV18 and J usage is TRBJ2-3; 8 bases fit TRBD1. Per germline, CDR1 KGHSH and CDR2 LQKENI. The CDR3 contains 14 residues. After removal of 6 bases from V and 6 bases from J, the junction contained 8 bases not matched to a gene. The CDR3 sequence is CASSQDRVRDTQYF. The CDR3 nucleotides are TGTGCCAGCTCCCAGGACAGGGTGAGGGATACGCAGTATTTT. Looking up the rest from reference TRBV18 and TRBJ2-3 gives the full variable domain: NAGVMQNPRHLVRRRGQEARLRCSPMKGHSHVYWYRQLPEEGLKFMVYLQKENIIDESGMPKERFSAEFPKEGPSILRIQQVVRGDSAAYFCASSQDRVRDTQYFGPGTRLTVL.

This clone was detected once. V and J are TRBV14 and TRBJ2-1; 11 bases fit TRBD2. This CDR3 has 13 residues. Germline CDR1 is SGHDN and CDR2 is FVKESK. The V and J ends lost 5 bases and 9 bases, in that order; junction bases with no gene match: 3. The CDR3 loop reads CASSILAGVEQFF. CDR3 nucleotide sequence: TGTGCCAGCAGCATACTAGCGGGAGTTGAGCAGTTCTTC.

A word on this clone: The junction shows a germline mismatch at one end, possibly a read error. V is TRBV7-2 and J is TRBJ2-7, with D possibly TRBD2 on 5 matching bases. Germline V gives CDR1 SGHTA, CDR2 FQGNSA. There are 12 residues in the CDR3. CDR3 amino acids: CASNLGGYEQYF. The CDR3 DNA reads as TGTGCCAGCAACTTAGGAGGTTACGAGCAGTACTTC. Supplemented by reference TRBV7-2 and TRBJ2-7, the full variable domain reads GAGVSQSPSNKVTEKGKDVELRCDPISGHTALYWYRQSLGQGLEFLIYFQGNSAPDKSGLPSDRFSAERTGGSVSTLTIQRTQQEDSAVYLCASNLGGYEQYFGPGTRLTVT.

V and J are TRBV10-2 and TRBJ2-1; 7 bases align to TRBD2. V trimming: 2 bases; J trimming: 14 bases; junction bases outside the gene matches: 3. The CDR3 spans 11 residues. The germline V gene encodes CDR1 WSHSY and CDR2 SAAADI. Here the CDR3 DNA reads TGCGCCAGCAGTGAGGGGGGGGACGAGTTCTTC. This sequence encodes CASSEGGDEFF.

V usage is TRBV9 and J usage is TRBJ1-3; unclear D gene. The CDR3 runs to 16 residues. Trimming removed 3 bases at V and 1 base at J, with 14 bases between. CDR1 and CDR2 from the germline V gene are SGDLS and YYNGEE. The CDR3 reads CASSAGLGLSGNTIYF. CDR3 coding DNA: TGTGCCAGCAGCGCCGGCCTCGGGCTGTCTGGAAACACCATATATTTT.

This clone has just one count. The CDR3 loop reads CASSMELAGAFF. The CDR3 DNA is TGTGCCAGCAGCATGGAACTGGCTGGGGCTTTCTTT. The rearrangement links TRBV7-8 to TRBJ1-1, with no clear D. Germline lookup yields CDR1 SGHVS and CDR2 FQNEAQ. V gave up 5 bases and J gave up 11 bases, with 15 bases separating them. This CDR3 contains 12 residues.

The chain links TRBV6-7 to TRBJ2-3; possible D gene TRBD1, 5 bases. Being an ORF, TRBV6-7 has a function that is uncertain. There are 15 residues in the CDR3. The germline V and J ends were trimmed by 7 bases and 2 bases, with 16 bases remaining between them. CDR3 DNA sequence: TGTGCCAGCACGGAAACAGGACACCTCACAGATACGCAGTATTTT. Residues: CASTETGHLTDTQYF.

This chain links TRBV9 with TRBJ2-7; D might be TRBD1 or TRBD2, each matching 5 bases. V dropped 0 bases and J dropped 3 bases, with 7 bases sitting between them. This CDR3 comprises 13 residues. Germline CDR1 SGDLS, CDR2 YYNGEE. This CDR3 reads CASSVVGGYEQYF. For the CDR3, the DNA is TGTGCCAGCAGCGTAGTTGGGGGCTACGAGCAGTACTTC.